The 6 T cell receptor beta chains given below trace back to one sample, sequenced in a study of blood T cells in healthy people across ages (dated by TCRdb to about 2015). Library preparation was by 5' RACE. TCRdb lists the instrument as Illumina HiSeq 2500. The second PCR ran for about 6 to 12 cycles and used a J-beta primer mix along with a sample-barcoded 5' primer. The public sequencing data were trimmed at Q25 with fastp and processed into clonotypes with MiXCR by TCRdb, which kept only in-frame beta chains. One record per CDR3 amino acid sequence lists the most common genes and DNA. The sample profile shows more than 1,400,000 distinct CDR3 sequences; approximately 42% of them were found once. 7.9% of the sample is in the top ten clones. The specimen sequenced was blood. These receptors all stem from a woman aged 18-29 years in good health.

CDR3 region: CASLVWPGSSGTYEQYF. CDR3 bases: TGTGCCAGCCTTGTGTGGCCTGGTTCTAGCGGAACCTACGAGCAGTACTTC. This chain connects TRBV5-6 to TRBJ2-7; 7 bases fit TRBD2. The germline CDR1 and CDR2 sequences are SGHDT and YYEEEE. This CDR3 comprises 17 residues. The V and J ends lost 7 bases and 2 bases, in that order; junction bases with no gene match: 18.

This clonotype was observed at least ten times. This sequence joins TRBV13 and TRBJ2-2; D uncertain. The CDR3 totals 13 residues. The V end was cut by 6 bases, the J end by 5 bases, with 10 bases between. Germline V gene lookup returns CDR1 PRHDT and CDR2 FYEKMQ (reference sequence). CDR3: CASRDEQTGELFF. As DNA, the CDR3 is TGTGCCAGCAGAGACGAGCAAACCGGGGAGCTGTTTTTT. Full variable domain (remainder filled in from reference TRBV13 and TRBJ2-2): AAGVIQSPRHLIKEKRETATLKCYPIPRHDTVYWYQQGPGQDPQFLISFYEKMQSDKGSIPDRFSAQQFSDYHSELNMSSLELGDSALYFCASRDEQTGELFFGEGSRLTVL.

In its sample, this clonotype was seen a few times. This chain uses TRBV7-9 with TRBJ2-7; D gene ambiguous. The CDR3 covers 14 residues. With 1 base removed from V and 5 bases from J, the gap between germline ends came to 12 bases. Germline V CDR1 and CDR2: SEHNR, FQNEAQ (reference sequence). DNA for the CDR3: TGTGCCAGCAGCTTAGGGGCCCCTCCTAACGAGCAGTACTTC. Its protein product is CASSLGAPPNEQYF.

Only a few counts were recorded for this clonotype. The chain carries TRBV5-1 and TRBJ2-7; D is possibly TRBD1 (7 bases). Trimming left V 8 bases short and J 2 bases short, with 17 bases between. Per germline, CDR1 SGHRS and CDR2 YFSETQ. This CDR3 comprises 14 residues. This chain's CDR3 is CARDGGTDTYEQYF. The CDR3 nucleotides are TGCGCCAGGGACGGCGGGACAGACACCTACGAGCAGTACTTC.

The chain couples TRBV7-2 to TRBJ2-1; D unresolved. CDR1 is SGHTA and CDR2 is FQGNSA in the germline V gene. With 2 bases removed from V and 0 bases from J, the gap between germline ends came to 14 bases. This CDR3 is 17 amino acids long. CDR3 sequence: CASSLRLVGLSYNEQFF. The CDR3 coding sequence is TGTGCCAGCAGCTTAAGGTTGGTAGGGCTCTCCTACAATGAGCAGTTCTTC.

The chain uses TRBV4-2 and TRBJ1-5; D gene uncertain. The V end lost 0 bases, the J end lost 7 bases, and 13 bases lay between the germline ends. Germline CDR1 LGHNA, CDR2 YNFKEQ. CDR3 length: 15 amino acids. The CDR3 sequence is CASSQELMGKQPQHF. The CDR3 bases are TGTGCCAGCAGCCAAGAATTGATGGGGAAACAGCCCCAGCATTTT.